The clone carrying this T cell receptor (beta chain) has a single count. Its antigen is unknown. Sequenced by immunoSEQ multiplex PCR; TCRdb stores in-frame clones only, minus some. The sample has tens of thousands of clones; over 90% are singletons. The V end was cut by 0 bases, the J end by 7 bases, with 15 bases between. CDR3 length: 16 residues. Germline V CDR1 and CDR2: MGHRA, YSYEKL. This entry is derived from a study of T cells in tuberculosis. About the study: In South Africa, adults with active tuberculosis were compared with IGRA-negative and latently infected IGRA-positive adolescents.

Study-level points and caveats: GMM-specific TCRs were nearer to active tuberculosis alpha repertoires, suggesting expansion. Smaller alpha distances in active tuberculosis partly reflected shorter CDR3-alpha lengths.

This sequence was found in a donor between 10 and 35 years old with latent tuberculosis or without tuberculosis infection. The chain is built from TRBV4-1 and TRBJ1-4, with D maybe TRBD1 (5 bases). The material sequenced was PBMCs. CDR3 loop: CASSQEGPPVSEKLFF. Written as DNA, the CDR3 is TGCGCCAGCAGCCAAGAGGGGCCCCCTGTAAGTGAAAAACTGTTTTTT.